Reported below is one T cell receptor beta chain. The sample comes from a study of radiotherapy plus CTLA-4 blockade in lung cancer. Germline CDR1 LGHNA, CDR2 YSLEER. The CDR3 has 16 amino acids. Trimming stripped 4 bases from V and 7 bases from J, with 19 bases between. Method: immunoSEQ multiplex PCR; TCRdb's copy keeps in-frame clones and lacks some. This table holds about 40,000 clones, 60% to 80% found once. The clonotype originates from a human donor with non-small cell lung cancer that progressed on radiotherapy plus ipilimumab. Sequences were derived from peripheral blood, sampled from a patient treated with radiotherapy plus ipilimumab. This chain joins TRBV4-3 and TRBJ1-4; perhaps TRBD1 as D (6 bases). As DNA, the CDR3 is TGCGCCAGCAGCCCCCAGGGGCAGGGGATGGTTGAAAAACTGTTTTTT. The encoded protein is CASSPQGQGMVEKLFF.